A selection of T cell receptor beta chains follows, all from one sample in a study of blood T cells in healthy people across ages. TCRdb recomputed calls from the 5' RACE reads with MiXCR, one row per CDR3 protein. The sample has roughly 1,300,000 distinct CDR3 sequences; 45% to 70% are singletons. The source material was blood. All receptors come from a man in his late teens or twenties in good health. Both conserved end residues are part of each CDR3. D genes are given only for firm matches. Clone size is not always given. Where it is, it says once, few, many or a class for expanded clones.

J: TRBJ2-3; V: TRBV11-2; D: NA; size: NA; DNA: TGTGCCAGCAGCTTAAAGGGGGGACGCAGCGATACGCAGTATTTT; CDR3: CASSLKGGRSDTQYF
J: TRBJ2-7; V: TRBV12-3/TRBV12-4; D: NA; size: NA; DNA: TGTGCCAGCAGTTTTTTTGTGGGGGTCGAGCAGTACTTC; CDR3: CASSFFVGVEQYF
J: TRBJ2-3; V: TRBV7-9; D: NA; size: NA; DNA: TGTACCAGCAGCTTAGCAATAGATACGCAGTATTTT; CDR3: CTSSLAIDTQYF
J: TRBJ2-2; V: TRBV6-2/TRBV6-3; D: NA; size: NA; DNA: TGTGCCAGCAGTTACGGCTTCCTGAACACCGGGGAGCTGTTTTTT; CDR3: CASSYGFLNTGELFF
J: TRBJ2-5; V: TRBV3-1; D: NA; size: NA; DNA: TGTGCCAGCAGCCAGAACAGGGAGCAAGAGACCCAGTACTTC; CDR3: CASSQNREQETQYF
J: TRBJ2-1; V: TRBV5-1; D: NA; size: NA; DNA: TGCGCCAGCAGCTTGGAGGGAACGGCTGAGCAGTTCTTC; CDR3: CASSLEGTAEQFF
J: TRBJ2-3; V: TRBV4-1; D: TRBD2; size: few; DNA: TGCGCCAGCAGCCAAGTAACCGTAACTAGCGGGGGGGCCTGGTCAGATACGCAGTATTTT; CDR3: CASSQVTVTSGGAWSDTQYF
J: TRBJ1-2; V: TRBV27; D: TRBD1; size: NA; DNA: TGTGCCAGCAGTTTCACAGGGGCGGGCTATGGCTACACCTTC; CDR3: CASSFTGAGYGYTF
J: TRBJ2-1; V: TRBV6-2/TRBV6-3; D: TRBD2; size: few; DNA: TGTGCCAGCAGTACTCTAGCGGGGGGGCCTCAGTTCTTC; CDR3: CASSTLAGGPQFF
J: TRBJ2-1; V: TRBV5-1; D: TRBD2; size: NA; DNA: TGCGCCAGCAGCTTCACGACTAGCGGGGGCGGTACTGAGCAGTTCTTC; CDR3: CASSFTTSGGGTEQFF
J: TRBJ2-1; V: TRBV6-5; D: NA; size: NA; DNA: TGTGCCAGCAGCCCCGATCCCCGATACAATGAGCAGTTCTTC; CDR3: CASSPDPRYNEQFF
J: TRBJ2-7; V: TRBV29-1; D: NA; size: NA; DNA: TGCAGCGTTGGAGACCAGACCTACGAGCAGTACTTC; CDR3: CSVGDQTYEQYF
J: TRBJ1-2; V: TRBV2; D: NA; size: NA; DNA: TGTGCCAGCAGTGAAGAGGGTCCGGGGACCGGCTATGGCTACACCTTC; CDR3: CASSEEGPGTGYGYTF
J: TRBJ1-1; V: TRBV14; D: NA; size: NA; DNA: TGTGCCAGCAGCCTAGGACGGGGATGGGGGACTGAAGCTTTCTTT; CDR3: CASSLGRGWGTEAFF
J: TRBJ2-7; V: TRBV6-1; D: NA; size: NA; DNA: TGTGCCAGCAGTGAAGAACCGGGCCCATGGGAGCAGTACTTC; CDR3: CASSEEPGPWEQYF
J: TRBJ2-7; V: TRBV14; D: TRBD1; size: NA; DNA: TGTGCCAGCAGCCAGAGACAGGGGAGCAACGAGCAGTACTTC; CDR3: CASSQRQGSNEQYF
J: TRBJ1-4; V: TRBV4-3; D: NA; size: NA; DNA: TGCGCCAGCAGCCAAGAGGGCTGGGGATTACAGGAAGGTGCAACTAATGAAAAACTGTTTTTT; CDR3: CASSQEGWGLQEGATNEKLFF
J: TRBJ1-1; V: TRBV29-1; D: TRBD1; size: once; DNA: TGCAGCGGGCAGACAGGGGACTACACTGAAGCTTTCTTT; CDR3: CSGQTGDYTEAFF
J: TRBJ2-1; V: TRBV4-2; D: NA; size: NA; DNA: TGTGCCAGCAGCCACCTTCTGGGAGATGAGCAGTTCTTC; CDR3: CASSHLLGDEQFF
J: TRBJ2-5; V: TRBV3-1; D: NA; size: few; DNA: TGTGCCAGCAGCATCGCGATGCAGCAAGAGACCCAGTACTTC; CDR3: CASSIAMQQETQYF
J: TRBJ2-1; V: TRBV29-1; D: NA; size: NA; DNA: TGCAAGGGAGCGGGTTTGGATGAGCAGTTCTTC; CDR3: CKGAGLDEQFF
J: TRBJ2-7; V: TRBV15; D: TRBD1; size: NA; DNA: TGTGCCACCAGCATGACAGGGGCGTCCTACGAGCAGTACTTC; CDR3: CATSMTGASYEQYF
J: TRBJ2-5; V: TRBV7-9; D: TRBD2; size: NA; DNA: TGTGCCAGCAGCTTAGCGCGGGAGGGCCAGGAGCAGTACTTC; CDR3: CASSLAREGQEQYF
J: TRBJ2-5; V: TRBV10-3; D: TRBD1; size: NA; DNA: TGTGCCATCAGTGAGTCGAGGACAGGGGAAGAGACCCAGTACTTC; CDR3: CAISESRTGEETQYF
J: TRBJ1-6; V: TRBV10-3; D: TRBD1; size: once; DNA: TGTGCCATCAGTGAGTCTTTGACAGGGGAATCACCCCTCCACTTT; CDR3: CAISESLTGESPLHF
J: TRBJ1-4; V: TRBV4-2; D: NA; size: once; DNA: TGTGCCAGCAGCCAAGAGTTAGCGGGGGCCCAAGCAACTAATGAAAAACTGTTTTTT; CDR3: CASSQELAGAQATNEKLFF
J: TRBJ1-6; V: TRBV6-2/TRBV6-3; D: NA; size: once; DNA: TGTGCCAGCAGGCAGGGGCCGGGCTCACCCCTCCACTTT; CDR3: CASRQGPGSPLHF
J: TRBJ2-4; V: TRBV27; D: TRBD2; size: few; DNA: TGTGCCAGCAGTTTCGGGACTAGCGGAAAAAACATTCAGTACTTC; CDR3: CASSFGTSGKNIQYF
J: TRBJ2-1; V: TRBV7-9; D: TRBD1; size: once; DNA: TGTGCCAGCAGCTTGACTCCGGGACAGGGGGCGGGGAATGAGCAGTTCTTC; CDR3: CASSLTPGQGAGNEQFF
J: TRBJ2-7; V: TRBV6-1; D: NA; size: NA; DNA: TGTGCCAGCAGTTTGCACCGGGACACTATATACGAGCAGTACTTC; CDR3: CASSLHRDTIYEQYF
J: TRBJ2-1; V: TRBV7-2; D: TRBD2; size: NA; DNA: TGTGCCAGCAGCTTCGACAGCCCGGGAGGGCCTAAAGGCAATGAGCAGTTCTTC; CDR3: CASSFDSPGGPKGNEQFF
J: TRBJ2-7; V: TRBV7-9; D: NA; size: once; DNA: TGTGCCAGCAGCTTTCGGGGACTGGGAACCTACGAGCAGTACTTC; CDR3: CASSFRGLGTYEQYF
J: TRBJ2-4; V: TRBV6-6; D: NA; size: NA; DNA: TGTGCCAGCATTTGGGGATCCGAGAAGTACTTC; CDR3: CASIWGSEKYF
J: TRBJ2-5; V: TRBV29-1; D: NA; size: few; DNA: TGCAGCGTTGCGGCAGTAGAAGAGACCCAGTACTTC; CDR3: CSVAAVEETQYF
J: TRBJ1-5; V: TRBV20-1; D: NA; size: NA; DNA: TGCAGTGCTGCTCCCGGGACACAGAATCAGCCCCAGCATTTT; CDR3: CSAAPGTQNQPQHF
J: TRBJ2-7; V: TRBV21-1; D: NA; size: NA; DNA: TGTGCCAGCAGACACCAACTAGCTAGCCACGAGCAGTACTTC; CDR3: CASRHQLASHEQYF
J: TRBJ2-7; V: TRBV20-1; D: TRBD1; size: NA; DNA: TGCAGTGCTAGAGACCACTGGCGACAGGGGGAGGGCGAGCAGTACTTC; CDR3: CSARDHWRQGEGEQYF
J: TRBJ2-7; V: TRBV27; D: NA; size: NA; DNA: TGTGCCAGCAGTGTAAAGGTCCCCTACGAGCAGTACTTC; CDR3: CASSVKVPYEQYF
J: TRBJ2-7; V: TRBV29-1; D: TRBD1; size: NA; DNA: TGCAGCGTTAGCCAGGGACAGACCTACGAGCAGTACTTC; CDR3: CSVSQGQTYEQYF
J: TRBJ2-1; V: TRBV2; D: TRBD2; size: NA; DNA: TGTGCCAGCAGTTCCCATGCGGGGGGTCCCTCCTACAAGGAGCAGTTCTTC; CDR3: CASSSHAGGPSYKEQFF
J: TRBJ1-6; V: TRBV6-5; D: NA; size: NA; DNA: TGTGCCAGCAGAGGTGGGGGAGAAGGATCACCCCTCCACTTT; CDR3: CASRGGGEGSPLHF
J: TRBJ2-6; V: TRBV6-6; D: NA; size: few; DNA: TGTGCCACACGTACTGGGGCCAACGTCCTGACTTTC; CDR3: CATRTGANVLTF
J: TRBJ2-5; V: TRBV4-2; D: NA; size: NA; DNA: TGTGCCAGCAGCCAAGGGAACCTAGAGACCCAGTACTTC; CDR3: CASSQGNLETQYF
J: TRBJ1-2; V: TRBV12-3/TRBV12-4; D: NA; size: NA; DNA: TGTGCCAGCGATGGTCCTCAGAGCTATGGCTACACCTTC; CDR3: CASDGPQSYGYTF